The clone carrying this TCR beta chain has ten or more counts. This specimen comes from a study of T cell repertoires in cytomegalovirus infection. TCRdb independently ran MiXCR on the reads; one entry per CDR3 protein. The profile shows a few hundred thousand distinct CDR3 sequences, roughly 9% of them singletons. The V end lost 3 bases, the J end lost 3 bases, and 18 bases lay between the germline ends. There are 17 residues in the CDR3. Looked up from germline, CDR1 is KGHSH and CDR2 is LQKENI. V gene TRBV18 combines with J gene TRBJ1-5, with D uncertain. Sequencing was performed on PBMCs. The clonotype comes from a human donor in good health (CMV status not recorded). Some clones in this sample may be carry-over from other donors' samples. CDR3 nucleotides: TGTGCCAGCTCACCCGCCGGGGTTCAGCGAAACAATCAGCCCCAGCATTTT. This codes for CASSPAGVQRNNQPQHF.